The 18 T cell receptor beta chains reported below all come from one sample, sequenced in a study of control samples from healthy donors and cancer patients. Sequencing was performed with immunoSEQ multiplex PCR; in TCRdb, only in-frame clones are kept and a portion is missing. The sample lists 150,000 to 200,000 clones; 85% to 95% were seen once. Sequencing was done on a sample of blood. These receptors came from a man younger than 35 in good health.

V is TRBV12-5 and J is TRBJ1-5; 8 nucleotides match TRBD1. J was trimmed by 5 bases and V by 1 base; bases with no gene match: 4. The CDR3 has 15 amino acids. The germline gives CDR1 LGHNT, CDR2 FRNRAP. The CDR3 loop reads CASGLDRTGYQPQHF. The CDR3, as DNA: TGTGCTAGTGGTTTGGACCGGACAGGGTATCAGCCCCAGCATTTT.

About this clone: This sample includes further DNA sequences coding for the same CDR3. The J gene is TRBJ2-5, the V gene TRBV5-1; 12 bases agree with TRBD2. CDR1 is SGHRS and CDR2 is YFSETQ in the germline V gene. The trim removed 4 bases at V and 2 bases at J, leaving 9 bases unmatched. This CDR3 has 17 residues. The CDR3 spells CASSAGLAGFSQETQYF. In DNA, the CDR3 is TGCGCCAGCAGCGCGGGACTAGCGGGCTTTTCGCAAGAGACCCAGTACTTC.

The CDR3 DNA is TGTGCCAGCAGCGACACACTCCGGGCCAACGTCCTGACTTTC. It translates to CASSDTLRANVLTF. The V gene is TRBV25-1, the J gene TRBJ2-6; D uncertain. V lost 6 bases to trimming and J lost 5 bases, with 11 bases between them. CDR3 length equals 14 residues. Germline CDR1 reads MGHDK; CDR2 reads SYGVNS.

The table lists this clone with a count of one. The chain is built from TRBV9 and TRBJ1-1; TRBD1 might be the D (5 bases). V was clipped by 1 base and J by 5 bases, with 12 bases between them. The CDR3 extends over 14 amino acids. Germline CDR1 reads SGDLS; CDR2 reads YYNGEE. CDR3 residues: CASSVWEGKTEAFF. In DNA form, the CDR3 reads TGTGCCAGCAGCGTATGGGAGGGGAAGACTGAAGCTTTCTTT.

This rearrangement joins TRBV5-4 to TRBJ2-3; D is undetermined. The CDR3 contains 12 residues. Trimming shortened V by 0 bases and J by 7 bases, and 6 bases separated the two germline ends. CDR1 SGHNT and CDR2 YYREEE come from the germline V gene (reference sequence). This CDR3 reads CASSLGANTQYF. CDR3 nucleotides: TGTGCCAGCAGCTTGGGGGCAAATACGCAGTATTTT.

This clone was counted a single time. This rearrangement joins TRBV7-2 to TRBJ2-1; the D gene is possibly TRBD2 (7 bases). V gave up 0 bases and J gave up 2 bases, with 20 bases separating them. The CDR3 has 19 amino acids. Germline CDR1 and CDR2: SGHTA and FQGNSA. The CDR3 loop is CASSLAVRRGPTTYNEQFF. The CDR3 DNA reads TGTGCCAGCAGCTTAGCGGTTAGGCGGGGGCCTACCACCTACAATGAGCAGTTCTTC. The full variable domain, completed using reference TRBV7-2 and TRBJ2-1, is GAGVSQSPSNKVTEKGKDVELRCDPISGHTALYWYRQSLGQGLEFLIYFQGNSAPDKSGLPSDRFSAERTGGSVSTLTIQRTQQEDSAVYLCASSLAVRRGPTTYNEQFFGPGTRLTVL.

The V gene is TRBV10-3, the J gene TRBJ1-2; D perhaps matches TRBD1 (6 bases). V was cut by 4 bases and J by 0 bases, with 6 bases left in between. The germline V gene encodes CDR1 ENHRY and CDR2 SYGVKD. The CDR3 has 13 amino acids. The CDR3 loop is CAISGQANYGYTF. The DNA of the CDR3 is TGTGCCATCAGTGGACAGGCTAACTATGGCTACACCTTC.

This clone is a singleton in its sample. This chain joins TRBV27 and TRBJ1-6; no clear D. V lost 5 bases and J lost 1, with 12 bases in between. Germline CDR1 reads MNHEY; CDR2 reads SMNVEV (reference sequence). The CDR3 length is 16 residues. CDR3 protein: CASSVARGSYNSPLHF. As DNA, the CDR3 is TGTGCCAGCAGTGTTGCGCGCGGATCCTATAATTCACCCCTCCACTTT.

CDR3 coding DNA: TGTGCCAGCAGCCCCGGGACAGGGCCCCAAGAGACCCAGTACTTC. It translates to CASSPGTGPQETQYF. The chain employs TRBV11-3 and TRBJ2-5; TRBD1 aligns across 9 bases. Germline V gene data show CDR1 as SGHNT and CDR2 as YENEEA. The V and J ends lost 5 bases and 1 base, in that order; junction bases with no gene match: 5. The CDR3 extends over 15 amino acids.

The V gene is TRBV18, the J gene TRBJ1-2, with D uncertain. CDR3 length: 13 residues. With 1 base removed from V and 8 bases from J, the gap between germline ends came to 11 bases. The germline CDR1 and CDR2 sequences are KGHSH and LQKENI. CDR3 sequence: CASSPRNADGYTF. CDR3 DNA: TGTGCCAGCTCACCACGGAATGCCGACGGCTACACCTTC. Looking up the rest from reference TRBV18 and TRBJ1-2 gives the full variable domain: NAGVMQNPRHLVRRRGQEARLRCSPMKGHSHVYWYRQLPEEGLKFMVYLQKENIIDESGMPKERFSAEFPKEGPSILRIQQVVRGDSAAYFCASSPRNADGYTFGSGTRLTVV.

The V call is TRBV20-1, the J call TRBJ1-2; D possibly corresponds to TRBD1 (6 bases). V gave up 3 bases and J gave up 3 bases, with 14 bases separating them. Germline lookup yields CDR1 DFQATT and CDR2 SNEGSKA (reference sequence). The CDR3 is made up of 14 amino acids. CDR3 amino acids: CSASTPGADYGYTF. The DNA for the CDR3 is TGCAGTGCTAGTACCCCAGGGGCGGACTATGGCTACACCTTC.

The chain is built from TRBV24-1 and TRBJ1-2; maybe TRBD1 (6 bases). The germline gives CDR1 KGHDR, CDR2 SFDVKD. This CDR3 contains 14 residues. The V end was cut by 3 bases, the J end by 2 bases, with 9 bases between. The CDR3 loop is CATSDRGQNYGYTF. CDR3 DNA: TGTGCCACCAGTGATCGGGGGCAGAACTATGGCTACACCTTC.

The chain recombines TRBV10-3 with TRBJ2-7; D is possibly TRBD1 (7 bases). CDR3 size: 17 residues. V lost 0 bases and J 3 bases, leaving 18 bases between the germline ends. Per germline, CDR1 ENHRY and CDR2 SYGVKD. In nucleotides, the CDR3 is TGTGCCATCAGTGAGTCCCTGGGTTCCAGGGGGGACTACGAGCAGTACTTC. Protein product: CAISESLGSRGDYEQYF.

Here the CDR3 reads CASSYSGQVNQPQHF. As DNA, the CDR3 is TGTGCCAGCAGTTACTCGGGACAGGTAAATCAGCCCCAGCATTTT. V usage is TRBV6-5 and J usage is TRBJ1-5, with TRBD1 matching 8 bases. CDR1 MNHEY and CDR2 SVGAGI come from the germline V gene. CDR3 length: 15 residues. Germline trimming cut 0 bases from V and 4 bases from J; bases unmatched to any gene: 2.

J is TRBJ1-2 and V is TRBV6-5; 7 nucleotides match TRBD1. The V and J ends lost 6 bases and 1 base, in that order; junction bases with no gene match: 5. The CDR3 is 14 residues long. The germline V gene has CDR1 MNHEY and CDR2 SVGAGI. CDR3 sequence: CASRTGSFNYGYTF. CDR3 nucleotide sequence: TGTGCCAGCAGGACAGGGTCCTTTAACTATGGCTACACCTTC.

The V gene is TRBV30, the J gene TRBJ1-2; no firm D call. This CDR3 is 12 amino acids long. The germline V gene has CDR1 GTSNPN and CDR2 SVGIG (reference sequence). Trimming took 2 bases from V and 5 from J, leaving 9 bases between them. CDR3 bases: TGTGCCTGGAGTCAACAGAGGTATGGCTACACCTTC. This codes for CAWSQQRYGYTF. Full variable domain (missing parts from reference TRBV30 and TRBJ1-2): SQTIHQWPATLVQPVGSPLSLECTVEGTSNPNLYWYRQAAGRGLQLLFYSVGIGQISSEVPQNLSASRPQDRQFILSSKKLLLSDSGFYLCAWSQQRYGYTFGSGTRLTVV.

The chain has TRBV6-5 and TRBJ1-1; D possibly corresponds to TRBD1 (6 bases). The CDR3 contains 15 residues. V lost 5 bases and J lost 5, with 18 bases in between. Per germline, CDR1 MNHEY and CDR2 SVGAGI. CDR3 residues: CASSTPRGAKTEAFF. CDR3 nucleotide sequence: TGTGCCAGCAGTACCCCTCGGGGGGCGAAGACTGAAGCTTTCTTT.

The gene calls are TRBV13 and TRBJ2-1; D gene unclear. CDR1 is PRHDT and CDR2 is FYEKMQ in the germline V gene (reference sequence). This CDR3 has 11 residues. Trimming took off 2 bases at V and 4 bases at J, with 0 bases between the two ends. The CDR3 protein is CASSLYNEQFF. DNA for the CDR3: TGTGCCAGCAGCTTATACAATGAGCAGTTCTTC.